The present TCR beta chain was sequenced within a study of cytomegalovirus exposure and HLA in healthy donors. Study-level points and caveats: Follow-up analysis seemed to connect common viral pathogens with several of the most significant clusters identified. Later analysis indicated greater clonal expansion among HLA-associated TCR beta chains than among equally common other chains.

Note on this clone: Its antigen is unknown.

Both 60 Vbeta primers and 13 Jbeta primers went into the PCR. The repertoire was sequenced with immunoSEQ multiplex PCR; TCRdb's copy has only in-frame clones and lacks some. Of 100,000 to 150,000 clones listed, roughly 80% are singletons. Germline V gene sequence: CDR1 SEHNR, CDR2 FQNEAQ (reference sequence). This CDR3 spans 15 amino acids. The chain combines TRBV7-9 with TRBJ1-1; TRBD1 is a possible D gene (6 bases). This TCR was sampled from a woman aged 40 to 50 in good health and CMV-seronegative. The sequenced material came from PBMCs. CDR3 nucleotides: TGTTCCACCAGCTTAGGGGGAGGGGTGAACACTGAAGCTTTCTTT. This gives the protein CSTSLGGGVNTEAFF.